A single sample gave rise to the 12 T cell receptor beta chains below, sequenced in a study of CD8 T cells in ankylosing spondylitis. Study conclusions and caveats: Seemingly distinctive of ankylosing spondylitis blood was a TCR beta motif formed by eight highly homologous variants.

TCRdb passed the 5' RACE reads through MiXCR, listing each CDR3 protein once. The profile shows about 500,000 distinct CDR3 sequences, approximately 5.3% of them singletons. The antigens for these receptors are not known. Sequencing was carried out using blood, either unsorted or a sorted T cell fraction (not recorded which). These TCRs come from a male donor with ankylosing spondylitis.

This clonotype was observed at least ten times. This chain joins TRBV20-1 and TRBJ2-1; D is unresolved. Per germline, CDR1 DFQATT and CDR2 SNEGSKA (reference sequence). The ends were cut back, 3 bases at V and 5 bases at J, with 8 bases in the middle. The CDR3 covers 12 residues. The CDR3, as DNA: TGCAGTGCTAGGATCAGGAACAATGAGCAGTTCTTC. Encoded protein: CSARIRNNEQFF.

The chain couples TRBV10-3 to TRBJ2-5; TRBD2 matches at 9 bases. After removal of 5 bases from V and 2 bases from J, the junction contained 6 bases not matched to a gene. CDR1 and CDR2 from the germline V gene are ENHRY and SYGVKD. The CDR3 length is 15 residues. DNA of the CDR3: TGTGCCATCAGTAGAGCGACTAGCGGACAAGAGACCCAGTACTTC. Its protein product is CAISRATSGQETQYF.

CDR3 in DNA: TGTGCCAGCAGCTATAGCCCCCGCGGCATCTCTGGGGCCAACGTCCTGACTTTC. Translated, it gives CASSYSPRGISGANVLTF. V gene TRBV7-2 combines with J gene TRBJ2-6; no clear D. The CDR3 runs 18 residues. V gave up 4 bases and J gave up 0 bases, with 16 bases separating them. The germline V gene has CDR1 SGHTA and CDR2 FQGNSA.

Concerning this clonotype: A read error may explain this, as a much larger clone is one base away. This chain links TRBV7-9 with TRBJ2-7; a weak D match, TRBD1 (6 bases). This CDR3 is built from 13 residues. The ends were cut back, 5 bases at V and 2 bases at J, with 10 bases in the middle. Germline V gene lookup returns CDR1 SEHNR and CDR2 FQNEAQ (reference sequence). The chain's CDR3 is CASSRDTAYEQYF. In nucleotides, the CDR3 is TGTGCCAGCAGCCGGGACACCGCCTACGAGCAGTACTTC.

This clonotype was seen at least ten times. The rearrangement links TRBV6-2 or TRBV6-3 to TRBJ1-1, with TRBD1 matching 7 bases. The CDR3 sequence is 13 residues long. J lost 7 bases, V lost 5 bases, and 7 bases had no gene match. Germline V gives CDR1 MNHEY, CDR2 SVGEGT. In nucleotides, the CDR3 is TGTGCCAGCAGTGGCTGGACAGGTAATGAAGCTTTCTTT. This gives the protein CASSGWTGNEAFF.

This clonotype was recorded many times. The rearrangement uses TRBV29-1 and TRBJ1-3; no definite D call. Trimming cost V 7 bases and J 0 bases, with 10 bases left between them. CDR3 length: 13 amino acids. From germline, CDR1 is SQVTM and CDR2 ANQGSEA. The CDR3 spells CSGRKGSGNTIYF. CDR3 nucleotides: TGCAGCGGCCGGAAGGGCTCTGGAAACACCATATATTTT.

Ten or more counts support this clonotype. The genes are TRBV20-1 and TRBJ1-6, with 7 bases identical to TRBD1. V trimming: 0 bases; J trimming: 7 bases; junction bases outside the gene matches: 6. The CDR3 length is 15 residues. CDR1 is DFQATT, CDR2 SNEGSKA, per germline (reference sequence). The CDR3 sequence: CSAREAGQRNSPLHF. CDR3 DNA: TGCAGTGCTAGAGAAGCGGGACAGAGGAATTCACCCCTCCACTTT.

This clonotype was counted many times. The chain has TRBV5-1 and TRBJ2-2; no clear D gene. The germline gives CDR1 SGHRS, CDR2 YFSETQ. This CDR3 contains 13 residues. Trimming shortened V by 5 bases and J by 1 base, and 6 bases separated the two germline ends. For the CDR3, the DNA is TGCGCCAGCAGGACGGGGAACACCGGGGAGCTGTTTTTT. Its translation is CASRTGNTGELFF.

The gene calls are TRBV20-1 and TRBJ2-7, with 12 bases identical to TRBD2. The V gene end was trimmed by 2 bases and the J gene end by 9 bases; junction bases not matched to a gene: 20. Germline lookup yields CDR1 DFQATT and CDR2 SNEGSKA (reference sequence). The CDR3 has 18 amino acids. The CDR3 is CSARQASGRAYSGLGQYF. CDR3 nucleotide sequence: TGCAGTGCTAGACAAGCTAGCGGGAGGGCCTACTCAGGGCTGGGGCAGTACTTC.

This clonotype was observed a few times. The chain couples TRBV20-1 to TRBJ2-5; D ambiguous. Germline CDR1 DFQATT, CDR2 SNEGSKA (reference sequence). Between the trimmed V and J ends, which lost 6 bases and 4 bases, there was a span of 9 bases. The CDR3 is made up of 11 amino acids. The CDR3 reads CSASARETQYF. CDR3 sequence (DNA): TGCAGTGCCTCGGCCCGAGAGACCCAGTACTTC.

This clonotype has a count of ten or more. The chain employs TRBV12-3 or TRBV12-4 and TRBJ2-7, with unresolved D. V was pared by 2 bases and J by 0 bases, with 8 bases between. The CDR3 is made up of 14 amino acids. Here the CDR3 DNA reads TGTGCCAGCAGTTTAAGACGGAACTCCTACGAGCAGTACTTC. Translated, it gives CASSLRRNSYEQYF.

This clonotype showed up just once. At one boundary the junction diverges from the germline segment, which might be a read error. The chain is built from TRBV28 and TRBJ2-1; 9 bases line up with TRBD2. The germline CDR1 and CDR2 sequences are MDHEN and SYDVKM. The CDR3 is 16 amino acids. The CDR3 spells CAGSLPLAGKMNEQFF. CDR3 sequence (DNA): TGTGCCGGCAGTTTGCCCCTAGCGGGAAAGATGAATGAGCAGTTCTTC. Full variable domain (remainder filled in from reference TRBV28 and TRBJ2-1): DVKVTQSSRYLVKRTGEKVFLECVQDMDHENMFWYRQDPGLGLRLIYFSYDVKMKEKGDIPEGYSVSREKKERFSLILESASTNQTSMYLCAGSLPLAGKMNEQFFGPGTRLTVL.